The entry below gives a single T cell receptor beta chain sequence along with its context. The CDR3 runs to 14 residues. V was shortened by 9 bases and J by 10 bases, with 19 bases between the two germline ends. Germline values: CDR1 MGHDK, CDR2 SYGVNS. The sample originates from a study of CD8 T cells in ankylosing spondylitis. TCRdb ran MiXCR on the 5' RACE reads and lists one entry per CDR3 protein. The profile covers 350,000 to 400,000 distinct CDR3 sequences, with around 20% appearing a single time and 13% taken by the ten largest. The chain employs TRBV25-1 and TRBJ1-6; D ambiguous. Sequencing was done on a sample of blood, either unsorted or a sorted T cell fraction (not recorded which). The receptor comes from a male donor with ankylosing spondylitis or in good health (not recorded which). As DNA, the CDR3 is TGTGCCAGGGGCACCGGGCTGGAAAGCTCACCCCTCCACTTT. Translating it yields CARGTGLESSPLHF. Full variable domain (missing parts from reference TRBV25-1 and TRBJ1-6): EADIYQTPRYLVIGTGKKITLECSQTMGHDKMYWYQQDPGMELHLIHYSYGVNSTEKGDLSSESTVSRIRTEHFPLTLESARPSHTSQYLCARGTGLESSPLHFGNGTRLTVT.